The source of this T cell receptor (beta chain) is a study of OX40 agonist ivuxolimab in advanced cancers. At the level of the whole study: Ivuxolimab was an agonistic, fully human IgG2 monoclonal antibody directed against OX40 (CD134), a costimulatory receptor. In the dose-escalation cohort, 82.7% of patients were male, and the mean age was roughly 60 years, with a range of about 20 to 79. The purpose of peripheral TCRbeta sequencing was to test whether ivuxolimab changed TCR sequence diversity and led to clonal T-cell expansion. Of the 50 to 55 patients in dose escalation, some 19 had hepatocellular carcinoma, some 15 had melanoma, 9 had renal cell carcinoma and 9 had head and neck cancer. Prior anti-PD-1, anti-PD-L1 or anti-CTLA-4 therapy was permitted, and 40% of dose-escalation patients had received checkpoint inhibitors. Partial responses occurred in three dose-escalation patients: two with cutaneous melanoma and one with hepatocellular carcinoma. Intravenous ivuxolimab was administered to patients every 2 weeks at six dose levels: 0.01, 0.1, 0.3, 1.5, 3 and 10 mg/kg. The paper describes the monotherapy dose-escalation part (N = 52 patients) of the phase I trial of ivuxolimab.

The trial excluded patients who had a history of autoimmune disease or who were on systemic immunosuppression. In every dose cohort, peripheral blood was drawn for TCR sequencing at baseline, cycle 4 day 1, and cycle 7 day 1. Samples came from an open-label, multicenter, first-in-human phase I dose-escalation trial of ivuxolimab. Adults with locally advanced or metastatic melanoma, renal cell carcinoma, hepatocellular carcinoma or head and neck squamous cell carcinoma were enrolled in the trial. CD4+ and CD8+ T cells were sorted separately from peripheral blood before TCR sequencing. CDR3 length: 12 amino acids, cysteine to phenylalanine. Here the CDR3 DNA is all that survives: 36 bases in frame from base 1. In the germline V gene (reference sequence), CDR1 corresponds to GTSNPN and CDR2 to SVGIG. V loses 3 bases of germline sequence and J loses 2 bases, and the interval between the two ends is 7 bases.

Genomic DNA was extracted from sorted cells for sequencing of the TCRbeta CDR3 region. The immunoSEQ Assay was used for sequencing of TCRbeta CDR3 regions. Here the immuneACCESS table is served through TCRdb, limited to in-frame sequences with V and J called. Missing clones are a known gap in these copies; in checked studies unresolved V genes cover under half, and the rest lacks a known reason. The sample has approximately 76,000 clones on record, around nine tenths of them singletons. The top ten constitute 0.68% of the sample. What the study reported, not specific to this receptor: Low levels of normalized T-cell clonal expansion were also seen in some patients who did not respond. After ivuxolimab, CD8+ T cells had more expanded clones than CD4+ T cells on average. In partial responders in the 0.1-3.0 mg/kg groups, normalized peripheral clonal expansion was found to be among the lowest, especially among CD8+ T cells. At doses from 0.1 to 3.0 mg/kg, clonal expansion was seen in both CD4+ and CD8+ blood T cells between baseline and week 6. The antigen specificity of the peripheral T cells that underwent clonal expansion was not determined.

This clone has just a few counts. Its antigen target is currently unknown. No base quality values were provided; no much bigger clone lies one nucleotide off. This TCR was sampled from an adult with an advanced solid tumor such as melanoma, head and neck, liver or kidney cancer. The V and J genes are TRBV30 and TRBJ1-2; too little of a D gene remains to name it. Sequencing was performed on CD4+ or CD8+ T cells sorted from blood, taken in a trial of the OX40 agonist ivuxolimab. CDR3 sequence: CAWRVYNYGYTF. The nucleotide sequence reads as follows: TGTGCCTGGAGGGTCTACAACTATGGCTACACCTTC.